This T cell receptor (beta chain) was found in a study of OX40 agonist ivuxolimab in advanced cancers. Study background: Patients were dosed intravenously with ivuxolimab at 0.01 to 10 mg/kg every 2 weeks. General study findings and limits: Dose levels from 0.1 to 3.0 mg/kg saw CD4+ and CD8+ blood T cells expand clonally by week 6.

Turning to this clone: The antigen remains unidentified.

Assay used: immunoSEQ multiplex PCR; TCRdb lists only in-frame clones, some missing. The data show 55,000 to 70,000 clones, just over 85% seen once. Autoimmune disease history or systemic immunosuppression led to patients being barred. Germline CDR1 is LGHNA and CDR2 is YNFKEQ. V gave up 6 bases and J gave up 3 bases; unmatched junction bases: 9. There are 16 residues in the CDR3. The source was CD4+ or CD8+ T cells sorted from blood, collected in a trial of the OX40 agonist ivuxolimab. J is TRBJ2-7 and V is TRBV4-2; 12 bases are shared with TRBD1. The receptor's source is an adult with an advanced solid tumor such as melanoma, head and neck, liver or kidney cancer. The CDR3 sequence: CASRTGTGGNYYEQYF. CDR3 nucleotides: TGTGCCAGCAGAACCGGGACAGGGGGCAACTACTACGAGCAGTACTTC.